The 15 T cell receptor beta chains below come from one sample, sequenced in a study of spatial heterogeneity in lung cancer. TCRdb redid the calling of the 5' RACE reads with MiXCR, one entry per CDR3 protein. The profile shows 95,000 to 130,000 distinct CDR3 sequences, 12% of them singletons. The time point here: blood at routine non-recurrence follow-up after resection. Whole RNA came from tumor, nontumor lung or frozen PBMC and was sequenced without being sorted. Sequenced here: PBMCs, sampled at follow-up. These receptors were collected from a male donor with early-stage non-small cell lung cancer.

The chain has TRBV19 and TRBJ2-5, with D possibly matching TRBD2 (5 bases). The CDR3 extends over 16 amino acids. V shed 0 bases and J shed 2 bases, with 13 bases lying between them. Germline V gene data show CDR1 as LNHDA and CDR2 as SQIVND (reference sequence). The CDR3 DNA sequence: TGTGCCAGTAGTATAGATATCAGCGGCCAACAAGAGACCCAGTACTTC. Translation: CASSIDISGQQETQYF.

The sample holds many counts of this clonotype. The V and J genes are TRBV20-1 and TRBJ1-5, with 8 bases identical to TRBD1. V gave up 6 bases and J gave up 2 bases; unmatched junction bases: 6. The length of the CDR3 is 14 residues. The germline V gene encodes CDR1 DFQATT and CDR2 SNEGSKA (reference sequence). CDR3 amino acids: CSAVTGEGNQPQHF. Written as DNA, the CDR3 is TGCAGTGCCGTGACAGGGGAGGGCAATCAGCCCCAGCATTTT.

This chain uses TRBV4-1 with TRBJ2-5; tentative D call: TRBD2 (6 bases). Germline values: CDR1 MGHRA, CDR2 YSYEKL. V was pared by 0 bases and J by 2 bases, with 16 bases between. The CDR3 runs 17 residues. The CDR3, as DNA: TGCGCCAGCAGCCAAGACTCCCGGGGGAGGACTCAAGAGACCCAGTACTTC. It codes for CASSQDSRGRTQETQYF.

This clonotype was counted a few times. The chain has TRBV29-1 and TRBJ2-1; D is uncertain. V was clipped by 7 bases and J by 8 bases, with 21 bases between them. Germline CDR1 SQVTM, CDR2 ANQGSEA. This CDR3 is built from 14 residues. CDR3 in DNA: TGCAGCGGCATTTCGGGCCAATTCTCCGATGAGCAGTTCTTC. Its translation is CSGISGQFSDEQFF.

This clonotype appeared many times. The rearrangement joins TRBV2 to TRBJ1-5; D not resolved. The CDR3 sequence is 15 residues long. With 6 bases removed from V and 0 bases from J, the gap between germline ends came to 12 bases. Germline CDR1 is SNHLY and CDR2 is FYNNEI. The CDR3 DNA reads TGTGCCAGCAGCCCGGGAGCGGATAGCAATCAGCCCCAGCATTTT. It specifies CASSPGADSNQPQHF.

The CDR3 spells CASSLVRRGEQYF. CDR3 coding DNA: TGTGCCAGCAGCTTAGTCCGACGTGGGGAGCAGTACTTC. The chain has TRBV11-2 and TRBJ2-7; D uncertain. CDR1 is SGHAT, CDR2 FQNNGV, per germline. Trimming removed 1 base at V and 7 bases at J, with 11 bases between. The CDR3 runs to 13 residues.

This clonotype was counted only a few times. This chain connects TRBV11-1 to TRBJ2-5, with D possibly being TRBD1 (6 bases). The CDR3 consists of 17 residues. Germline-derived CDR1 and CDR2 are SGHAT and FQDESV (reference sequence). Trimming took off 1 base at V and 3 bases at J, with 18 bases between the two ends. The CDR3 DNA is TGTGCCAGCAGCTTAGGGCCGCAGGGACACCCGAAAGAGACCCAGTACTTC. Translated: CASSLGPQGHPKETQYF. Supplemented by reference TRBV11-1 and TRBJ2-5, the full variable domain reads EAEVAQSPRYKITEKSQAVAFWCDPISGHATLYWYRQILGQGPELLVQFQDESVVDDSQLPKDRFSAERLKGVDSTLKIQPAELGDSAMYLCASSLGPQGHPKETQYFGPGTRLLVL.

This clonotype was counted ten times or more. V is TRBV4-2 and J is TRBJ1-2, with 8 bases matching TRBD1. CDR1 LGHNA and CDR2 YNFKEQ come from the germline V gene. The CDR3 consists of 15 residues. V shed 3 bases and J 4 bases; nucleotides not matched to a gene: 7. The CDR3 sequence: CASSQDRQGRYGYTF. CDR3 nucleotides: TGTGCCAGCAGCCAGGACAGACAGGGGCGCTATGGCTACACCTTC.

This chain joins TRBV28 and TRBJ1-2; D perhaps matches TRBD1 (6 bases). Germline loops: CDR1 MDHEN, CDR2 SYDVKM. V was clipped by 5 bases and J by 4 bases, with 17 bases between them. This CDR3 has 15 residues. The CDR3 nucleotides read TGTGCCAGCAGTCAATCCCCGACAGGCGGCTATGGCTACACCTTC. This gives the protein CASSQSPTGGYGYTF.

The sample holds many counts of this clonotype. This sequence joins TRBV7-2 and TRBJ2-4; D is undetermined. V shed 2 bases and J shed 1 base, with 12 bases lying between them. The CDR3 contains 16 residues. Germline CDR1 SGHTA, CDR2 FQGNSA. This CDR3 is CASSLPSYPAKNIQYF. CDR3 sequence (DNA): TGTGCCAGCAGCTTACCCAGTTATCCGGCCAAAAACATTCAGTACTTC. The complete variable domain, with remaining parts taken from reference TRBV7-2 and TRBJ2-4, reads GAGVSQSPSNKVTEKGKDVELRCDPISGHTALYWYRQSLGQGLEFLIYFQGNSAPDKSGLPSDRFSAERTGGSVSTLTIQRTQQEDSAVYLCASSLPSYPAKNIQYFGAGTRLSVL.

V gene TRBV5-6 combines with J gene TRBJ2-7, with TRBD1 matching over 7 bases. V lost 6 bases to trimming and J lost 4 bases; unmatched junction nucleotides: 7. CDR3 length equals 13 residues. Germline CDR1 SGHDT, CDR2 YYEEEE. The CDR3 DNA sequence: TGTGCCAGCAACCGACAGGGCGGATACGAGCAGTACTTC. Residues: CASNRQGGYEQYF.

The chain uses TRBV15 and TRBJ2-7; TRBD1 aligns across 8 bases. This CDR3 is 16 amino acids long. V shed 0 bases, J shed 2 bases, and the junction held 6 bases outside the gene matches. From germline, CDR1 is LNHNV and CDR2 YYDKDF (reference sequence). The CDR3 nucleotides read TGTGCCACCAGCAGAGATATAACAGGGGGGACCTACGAGCAGTACTTC. It specifies CATSRDITGGTYEQYF.

V gene TRBV20-1 combines with J gene TRBJ2-3; tentatively, D is TRBD2 (6 bases). Trimming left V 4 bases short and J 4 bases short, with 9 bases between. Germline V lookup: CDR1 DFQATT, CDR2 SNEGSKA (reference sequence). The CDR3 contains 12 residues. The CDR3 coding sequence is TGCAGTGCTACCCCGGGAGCAGATACGCAGTATTTT. Amino acids: CSATPGADTQYF.

This clonotype was observed a handful of times. The chain has TRBV6-6 and TRBJ2-7; 7 nucleotides agree with TRBD1. J lost 6 bases, V lost 5 bases, and 7 bases had no gene match. This CDR3 region has 13 residues. CDR1 MNHNY and CDR2 SVGAGI come from the germline V gene (reference sequence). The CDR3: CASSNRQGREQYF. For the CDR3, the DNA is TGTGCCAGCAGTAATCGACAGGGTCGCGAGCAGTACTTC.

The genes are TRBV28 and TRBJ1-5; unclear D gene. Between the trimmed V and J ends, which lost 10 bases and 2 bases, there was a span of 21 bases. Germline lookup yields CDR1 MDHEN and CDR2 SYDVKM. This CDR3 is built from 16 residues. CDR3 protein: CATRPGVRYGNQPQHF. The CDR3 DNA follows: TGTGCCACCCGTCCCGGGGTGCGGTATGGCAATCAGCCCCAGCATTTT.